The 20 T cell receptor beta chains below all came from one sample that was sequenced in a study of Tregs in tolerant kidney transplant recipients (dated by TCRdb to about 2019). According to the study, the label for this sample's time point signals: blood sample drawn before combined kidney and bone marrow transplant. The library came from the immunoSEQ multiplex PCR assay. TCRdb holds this immuneACCESS table with in-frame rearrangements only. Some clones are missing; in checked studies, unresolved V genes explain under half, and the rest has no known cause. This sample has tens of thousands of clones in its table, and roughly 93% of those were observed once. The ten largest make up approximately 0.48% of the sample. Sequencing was performed on CD4+ T cells from blood, taken before the transplant. The receptors stem from a human donor who received a combined kidney and bone marrow transplant.

This rearrangement joins TRBV2 to TRBJ2-2; a possible D gene is TRBD2 (5 bases). V was shortened by 4 bases and J by 3 bases, with 9 bases between the two germline ends. Germline assignment: CDR1 SNHLY and CDR2 FYNNEI. There are 14 residues in the CDR3. The CDR3 region has the DNA TGTGCCAGCAGTGTCGGGGTAGACACCGGGGAGCTGTTTTTT. Protein: CASSVGVDTGELFF.

The V gene is TRBV7-3, the J gene TRBJ2-6; TRBD1 aligns across 9 bases. From germline, CDR1 is SGHTA and CDR2 FQGTGA. CDR3 length: 18 residues. V trimming: 5 bases; J trimming: 0 bases; junction bases outside the gene matches: 8. In DNA form, the CDR3 reads TGTGCCAGCAGCCTTCGGACAGGGGCCTACTCTGGGGCCAACGTCCTGACTTTC. Its translation is CASSLRTGAYSGANVLTF.

This clone was detected once. The chain couples TRBV28 to TRBJ2-5; the D gene is possibly TRBD1 (5 bases). The CDR3 runs to 13 residues. In germline, CDR1 is MDHEN, CDR2 SYDVKM. V lost 5 bases, J lost 5 bases, and 12 bases lay in between. For the CDR3, the DNA is TGTGCCAGCAGTCAGGGCCCAGCGGAGACCCAGTACTTC. It is translated as CASSQGPAETQYF.

The rearrangement links TRBV4-1 to TRBJ2-3; no reliable D call. The CDR3 is 17 residues long. Per the germline V gene, CDR1 is MGHRA and CDR2 is YSYEKL. The germline V and J ends were trimmed by 3 bases and 2 bases, with 18 bases remaining between them. The chain's CDR3 is CASSQVVKNRATDTQYF. CDR3 bases: TGCGCCAGCAGCCAGGTGGTTAAAAACAGAGCCACAGATACGCAGTATTTT.

This rearrangement joins TRBV7-3 to TRBJ1-2; D perhaps matches TRBD1 (6 bases). Germline V gene data show CDR1 as SGHTA and CDR2 as FQGTGA. Trimming cost V 5 bases and J 3 bases, with 13 bases left between them. CDR3 length: 14 residues. The CDR3 region has the DNA TGTGCCAGCAGCCCCCAAGGGGGGGACTATGGCTACACCTTC. Amino acids: CASSPQGGDYGYTF.

This rearrangement joins TRBV6-6 to TRBJ1-2, with unresolved D. This CDR3 comprises 13 residues. Germline loops: CDR1 MNHNY, CDR2 SVGAGI (reference sequence). V was cut by 6 bases and J by 3 bases, with 11 bases left in between. The CDR3 is CASREPGDYGYTF. The CDR3 DNA reads TGTGCCAGCAGAGAACCGGGAGACTATGGCTACACCTTC.

CDR3 nucleotide sequence: TGTGCCATCAGTTATGACTCAACGGGTGAGCAGTTCTTC. Its protein is CAISYDSTGEQFF. The rearrangement uses TRBV10-3 and TRBJ2-1; no definite D call. With 5 bases removed from V and 9 bases from J, the gap between germline ends came to 14 bases. The CDR3 contains 13 residues. Germline V CDR1 and CDR2: ENHRY, SYGVKD.

The rearrangement joins TRBV11-3 to TRBJ2-3, with D possibly being TRBD1 (6 bases). CDR1 SGHNT and CDR2 YENEEA come from the germline V gene. This CDR3 spans 18 amino acids. The germline V and J ends were trimmed by 0 bases and 2 bases, with 18 bases remaining between them. Here the CDR3 reads CASSLDLQGHRPTDTQYF. Written as DNA, the CDR3 is TGTGCCAGCAGCTTAGATCTTCAGGGGCATCGCCCCACAGATACGCAGTATTTT.

This chain connects TRBV5-1 to TRBJ1-6; D is ambiguous. The germline CDR1 and CDR2 sequences are SGHRS and YFSETQ. The CDR3 extends over 17 amino acids. Trimming took off 0 bases at V and 0 bases at J, with 10 bases between the two ends. The CDR3 here is CASSLDVRSSYNSPLHF. The CDR3 DNA sequence: TGCGCCAGCAGCTTGGATGTGCGAAGCTCCTATAATTCACCCCTCCACTTT. The full variable domain, its missing parts supplied by reference TRBV5-1 and TRBJ1-6, is KAGVTQTPRYLIKTRGQQVTLSCSPISGHRSVSWYQQTPGQGLQFLFEYFSETQRNKGNFPGRFSGRQFSNSRSEMNVSTLELGDSALYLCASSLDVRSSYNSPLHFGNGTRLTVT.

V gene TRBV2 combines with J gene TRBJ2-5, with unresolved D. Germline V gene lookup returns CDR1 SNHLY and CDR2 FYNNEI. This CDR3 contains 14 residues. Trimming cost V 3 bases and J 1 base, with 9 bases left between them. Here the CDR3 DNA reads TGTGCCAGCAGTGAGCACACCATCCAAGAGACCCAGTACTTC. Protein: CASSEHTIQETQYF.

The table lists this clone with a count of one. The chain recombines TRBV19 with TRBJ1-3; TRBD1 matches 7 bases. The germline V gene has CDR1 LNHDA and CDR2 SQIVND (reference sequence). The CDR3 is 13 residues long. V lost 3 bases, J lost 9 bases, and 5 bases stayed unmatched. The CDR3 sequence: CASSIQQGSTIYF. The CDR3 region has the DNA TGTGCCAGTAGTATTCAACAGGGGAGCACCATATATTTT.

The chain combines TRBV5-1 with TRBJ2-5, with 9 bases lining up with TRBD1. CDR1 is SGHRS, CDR2 YFSETQ, per germline. The junction had 14 bases not matched to a gene; V was cut back by 0 bases and J by 2 bases. The CDR3 length is 19 residues. For the CDR3, the DNA is TGCGCCAGCAGCTTGGAAACGACAGGGGGATGGGTATGGCAAGAGACCCAGTACTTC. This codes for CASSLETTGGWVWQETQYF.

The chain has TRBV5-1 and TRBJ2-3; D uncertain. Trimming stripped 0 bases from V and 0 bases from J, with 5 bases between. This CDR3 is built from 14 residues. CDR1 is SGHRS and CDR2 is YFSETQ in the germline V gene. The CDR3 is CASSLVLSTDTQYF. The CDR3 nucleotides read TGCGCCAGCAGCTTGGTTCTTAGCACAGATACGCAGTATTTT.

The genes are TRBV11-3 and TRBJ2-7; weak D call: TRBD2 (6 bases). The CDR3 spans 15 residues. Germline CDR1 and CDR2: SGHNT and YENEEA. V lost 2 bases and J 2 bases, leaving 13 bases between the germline ends. The CDR3 protein is CASSLSGEVAYEQYF. CDR3 sequence (DNA): TGTGCCAGCAGCTTATCGGGGGAGGTGGCCTACGAGCAGTACTTC.

The chain recombines TRBV27 with TRBJ2-1; TRBD1 is a possible D gene (6 bases). The V end was cut by 6 bases, the J end by 2 bases, with 11 bases between. CDR3 length equals 14 residues. Germline CDR1 reads MNHEY; CDR2 reads SMNVEV (reference sequence). CDR3 sequence reads: CASRRQDPYNEQFF. The DNA of the CDR3 is TGTGCCAGCAGAAGACAGGACCCCTACAATGAGCAGTTCTTC.

The chain links TRBV6-6 to TRBJ2-3; the D gene is possibly TRBD2 (6 bases). V dropped 2 bases and J dropped 7 bases, with 13 bases sitting between them. This CDR3 is built from 14 residues. Germline CDR1 and CDR2: MNHNY and SVGAGI (reference sequence). CDR3: CASSYVGLLNTQYF. Written as DNA, the CDR3 is TGTGCCAGCAGTTACGTGGGACTTCTTAATACGCAGTATTTT.

The V gene is TRBV7-8, the J gene TRBJ2-7; no definite D call. Trimming cost V 1 base and J 6 bases, with 16 bases left between them. Germline V gene lookup returns CDR1 SGHVS and CDR2 FQNEAQ. The CDR3 runs to 15 residues. CDR3 in DNA: TGTGCCAGCAGCTTAGGAGGCGCCGTAGGATTCGAGCAGTACTTC. Amino acids: CASSLGGAVGFEQYF.

This chain joins TRBV30 and TRBJ2-2, with D possibly TRBD1 on 5 matching bases. This CDR3 has 13 residues. Trimming removed 3 bases from V and 4 bases from J, with 9 bases in between. Germline V gene sequence: CDR1 GTSNPN, CDR2 SVGIG (reference sequence). CDR3 DNA sequence: TGTGCCTGGAGGGGCGACAGCACCGGGGAGCTGTTTTTT. Translated: CAWRGDSTGELFF.

This chain connects TRBV19 to TRBJ2-7; possibly TRBD2 for D (6 bases). The germline CDR1 and CDR2 sequences are LNHDA and SQIVND (reference sequence). This CDR3 has 14 amino acids. The germline V and J ends were trimmed by 5 bases and 1 base, with 12 bases remaining between them. The chain's CDR3 is CASSFGSGSYEQYF. The CDR3, as DNA: TGTGCCAGTAGTTTTGGTAGCGGATCCTACGAGCAGTACTTC.

The V and J genes are TRBV5-1 and TRBJ1-1, with D perhaps TRBD1 (5 bases). Germline V gene lookup returns CDR1 SGHRS and CDR2 YFSETQ. CDR3 length: 15 residues. V dropped 4 bases and J dropped 1 base, with 14 bases sitting between them. CDR3 nucleotides: TGCGCCAGCAGCGCCTCCCCGACAGAGAACACTGAAGCTTTCTTT. Encoded protein: CASSASPTENTEAFF.